The 30 T cell receptor beta chains in this list originate from one sample, sequenced in a study of shared clonotypes between healthy human individuals. Method: immunoSEQ multiplex PCR; TCRdb's copy keeps in-frame clones and lacks some. Among around 1,100,000 clones listed, 70% to 80% were seen once. Source material: memory CD4+ T cells from PBMCs. The subset was: CD45RA-negative fraction. The source is a man in his late teens or twenties in good health. Some clones in this sample may be carry-over from other donors' samples.

As concerns this clone: This specimen includes other DNA sequences encoding the same CDR3. This rearrangement joins TRBV6-1 to TRBJ2-2; TRBD1 aligns across 7 bases. The V gene end was trimmed by 8 bases and the J gene end by 1 base; junction bases not matched to a gene: 4. The CDR3 runs 14 residues. CDR1 MNHNS and CDR2 SASEGT come from the germline V gene. In DNA, the CDR3 is TGTGCCAGCCGTAGGACAGGGAACACCGGGGAGCTGTTTTTT. It codes for CASRRTGNTGELFF.

V and J are TRBV6-5 and TRBJ1-3; D may be TRBD1 (5 bases). V was trimmed by 6 bases and J by 5 bases, leaving 11 bases between them. CDR3 size: 13 residues. The germline V gene encodes CDR1 MNHEY and CDR2 SVGAGI. The CDR3, as DNA: TGTGCCAGCAGCCCAGCAGGGAGAAACACCATATATTTT. Residues: CASSPAGRNTIYF.

Concerning this clone: This may arise from a read error, as a much more abundant clone is one base away. Since the CDR3 does not end with the conserved phenylalanine or tryptophan, this likely comes from a read error. CDR3 in amino acids: CASSVNYVNTEAFL. CDR3 DNA sequence: TGCGCCAGCAGTGTCAACTACGTGAACACTGAAGCTTTCCTT. The rearrangement uses TRBV10-2 and TRBJ1-1; unclear D gene. There are 14 residues in the CDR3. V shed 4 bases and J shed 0 bases, with 9 bases lying between them. Germline V CDR1 and CDR2: WSHSY, SAAADI.

The chain uses TRBV7-3 and TRBJ2-3; unclear D gene. Germline V CDR1 and CDR2: SGHTA, FQGTGA. The CDR3 spans 13 residues. V was shortened by 4 bases and J by 3 bases, with 8 bases between the two germline ends. The CDR3 reads CASSSLRTDTQYF. The CDR3 DNA is TGTGCCAGCAGCTCCCTTCGTACAGATACGCAGTATTTT.

In the case of this clone: The same CDR3 also results from other DNA sequences found in this sample. CDR3 region: CASSLLDYGYTF. The DNA for the CDR3 is TGTGCCAGCAGCCTTTTGGACTATGGCTACACCTTC. The rearrangement links TRBV28 to TRBJ1-2, with unresolved D. The CDR3 loop spans 12 amino acids. The germline V gene encodes CDR1 MDHEN and CDR2 SYDVKM. The germline V and J ends were trimmed by 6 bases and 3 bases, with 8 bases remaining between them.

This sequence joins TRBV30 and TRBJ2-1, with no clear D. The CDR3 runs to 13 residues. The germline CDR1 and CDR2 sequences are GTSNPN and SVGIG (reference sequence). Trimming cost V 0 bases and J 5 bases, with 8 bases left between them. The CDR3: CAWSVLAHNEQFF. CDR3 coding DNA: TGTGCCTGGAGTGTTTTGGCGCACAATGAGCAGTTCTTC.

The rearrangement links TRBV10-3 to TRBJ2-7, with D maybe TRBD2 (5 bases). Germline loops: CDR1 ENHRY, CDR2 SYGVKD. This CDR3 has 15 amino acids. The V end lost 0 bases, the J end lost 3 bases, and 12 bases lay between the germline ends. Here the CDR3 DNA reads TGTGCCATCAGTGAGTCTCCGAGGGCCGGCTACGAGCAGTACTTC. Amino acid sequence: CAISESPRAGYEQYF.

The genes are TRBV2 and TRBJ2-6; possible D gene TRBD2, 5 bases. CDR1 and CDR2 (germline): SNHLY, FYNNEI. CDR3 length: 14 residues. The germline V and J ends were trimmed by 4 bases and 2 bases, with 6 bases remaining between them. The CDR3 loop is CASSVRAGANVLTF. DNA for the CDR3: TGTGCCAGCAGTGTGCGGGCTGGGGCCAACGTCCTGACTTTC.

This chain joins TRBV5-1 and TRBJ1-3; D remains ambiguous. In germline, CDR1 is SGHRS, CDR2 YFSETQ. The CDR3 extends over 16 amino acids. Trimming shortened V by 1 base and J by 0 bases, and 11 bases separated the two germline ends. CDR3 loop: CASSLSPSLSGNTIYF. CDR3 DNA: TGCGCCAGCAGCTTGAGTCCAAGCCTCTCTGGAAACACCATATATTTT.

The sample holds one count of this clone. V is TRBV18 and J is TRBJ1-6, with 8 bases identical to TRBD1. Germline values: CDR1 KGHSH, CDR2 LQKENI. Trimming removed 4 bases from V and 9 bases from J; junction bases left unmatched: 11. The CDR3 has 16 amino acids. The CDR3: CASSQTTGQGGSPLHF. CDR3 nucleotide sequence: TGTGCCAGCTCACAAACGACAGGACAGGGTGGTTCACCCCTCCACTTT.

CDR3 DNA sequence: TGTGCCAGCAGCTTGGGCGGGGCAGGACAAGAGACCCAGTACTTC. It codes for CASSLGGAGQETQYF. This chain connects TRBV5-4 to TRBJ2-5, with D maybe TRBD2 (6 bases). CDR1 is SGHNT and CDR2 is YYREEE in the germline V gene (reference sequence). The length of the CDR3 is 15 residues. Trimming left V 0 bases short and J 2 bases short, with 11 bases between.

The V call is TRBV11-1, the J call TRBJ2-7; D gene unclear. Germline lookup yields CDR1 SGHAT and CDR2 FQDESV (reference sequence). The CDR3 consists of 12 residues. The V end lost 3 bases, the J end lost 2 bases, and 5 bases lay between the germline ends. The CDR3 loop is CASSFRAYEQYF. As DNA, the CDR3 is TGTGCCAGCAGCTTTCGCGCCTACGAGCAGTACTTC.

J is TRBJ2-2 and V is TRBV7-2; no reliable D call. The CDR3 runs to 16 residues. With 0 bases removed from V and 0 bases from J, the gap between germline ends came to 8 bases. The germline V gene has CDR1 SGHTA and CDR2 FQGNSA. The CDR3 nucleotides read TGTGCCAGCAGCTTAGCCCAATTCGCGAACACCGGGGAGCTGTTTTTT. Its protein product is CASSLAQFANTGELFF.

The chain links TRBV4-2 to TRBJ2-3, with 10 bases aligning to TRBD2. CDR3 length: 18 amino acids. J gave up 6 bases and V 1 base, and 13 bases lay outside the gene matches. Germline V gives CDR1 LGHNA, CDR2 YNFKEQ. This chain's CDR3 is CASSQVLLAGSRGDTQYF. CDR3 sequence (DNA): TGTGCCAGCAGCCAAGTCTTACTAGCGGGATCTCGAGGCGATACGCAGTATTTT.

The chain joins TRBV18 to TRBJ2-5, with TRBD1 matching over 11 bases. The germline V gene encodes CDR1 KGHSH and CDR2 LQKENI. The CDR3 runs to 15 residues. Losses at the gene ends were 4 bases for V and 5 bases for J; bases not matched to a gene: 6. CDR3 DNA: TGTGCCAGCTCACTGGGGACAGGGGGTTTCGAGACCCAGTACTTC. It codes for CASSLGTGGFETQYF. The whole variable domain, filled in from reference TRBV18 and TRBJ2-5, reads NAGVMQNPRHLVRRRGQEARLRCSPMKGHSHVYWYRQLPEEGLKFMVYLQKENIIDESGMPKERFSAEFPKEGPSILRIQQVVRGDSAAYFCASSLGTGGFETQYFGPGTRLLVL.

V is TRBV28 and J is TRBJ1-3; 7 bases line up with TRBD1. This CDR3 spans 16 amino acids. Unmatched junction bases numbered 9, after V lost 5 bases and J lost 2 bases. The V gene's germline CDR1 is MDHEN and CDR2 SYDVKM. CDR3 sequence reads: CASSLQGLSTGNTIYF. The DNA of the CDR3 is TGTGCCAGCAGTCTACAGGGGCTTTCTACTGGAAACACCATATATTTT.

The gene calls are TRBV18 and TRBJ1-1; 9 bases fit TRBD1. The CDR3 sequence is 17 residues long. The V gene end was trimmed by 0 bases and the J gene end by 5 bases; junction bases not matched to a gene: 10. The germline V gene encodes CDR1 KGHSH and CDR2 LQKENI. CDR3 bases: TGTGCCAGCTCACCACCGGGAAGTAACAGGGGGCGGACTGAAGCTTTCTTT. Translating it yields CASSPPGSNRGRTEAFF. The full variable domain, rest sourced from reference TRBV18 and TRBJ1-1, is NAGVMQNPRHLVRRRGQEARLRCSPMKGHSHVYWYRQLPEEGLKFMVYLQKENIIDESGMPKERFSAEFPKEGPSILRIQQVVRGDSAAYFCASSPPGSNRGRTEAFFGQGTRLTVV.

This clone appeared a single time. The rearrangement uses TRBV6-6 and TRBJ1-1; D might be TRBD1 (5 bases). CDR3 length equals 13 residues. Trimming pared 10 bases from V and 1 base from J, leaving 13 bases between. CDR1 MNHNY and CDR2 SVGAGI come from the germline V gene (reference sequence). CDR3: CATEGTPNTEAFF. The CDR3 bases are TGTGCCACCGAGGGGACGCCGAACACTGAAGCTTTCTTT.

Worth noting for this clone: Since a much larger clone is just one base distant, this may be a read error. V and J are TRBV6-1 and TRBJ2-5; D is undetermined. In germline, CDR1 is MNHNS, CDR2 SASEGT. The CDR3 runs 16 residues. V was trimmed by 0 bases and J by 3 bases, leaving 14 bases between them. CDR3 in DNA: TGTGCCAGCAGTGAAGCGCAGATGGGAACGAAAGAGACCCAGTACTTC. Its protein product is CASSEAQMGTKETQYF.

This rearrangement joins TRBV14 to TRBJ2-1; D is unclear. Germline CDR1 SGHDN, CDR2 FVKESK. V was shortened by 4 bases and J by 0 bases, with 7 bases between the two germline ends. The CDR3 has 14 amino acids. The CDR3 spells CASSRQSSYNEQFF. The CDR3, as DNA: TGTGCCAGCAGCCGGCAGAGCTCCTACAATGAGCAGTTCTTC. Looking up the rest from reference TRBV14 and TRBJ2-1 gives the full variable domain: EAGVTQFPSHSVIEKGQTVTLRCDPISGHDNLYWYRRVMGKEIKFLLHFVKESKQDESGMPNNRFLAERTGGTYSTLKVQPAELEDSGVYFCASSRQSSYNEQFFGPGTRLTVL.

The V gene is TRBV2, the J gene TRBJ2-3; no clear D. V lost 7 bases and J 6 bases, leaving 8 bases between the germline ends. This CDR3 has 11 residues. Germline V gene lookup returns CDR1 SNHLY and CDR2 FYNNEI. CDR3 DNA: TGTGCCAGCACCACGACTGATACGCAGTATTTT. Translating gives CASTTTDTQYF.

The chain combines TRBV30 with TRBJ2-3, with 14 bases matching TRBD2. This CDR3 comprises 15 residues. The germline gives CDR1 GTSNPN, CDR2 SVGIG (reference sequence). With 5 bases clipped from V and 6 bases from J, the junction kept 7 bases outside the gene matches. CDR3 amino acids: CAWRRGLAGADTQYF. The CDR3 bases are TGTGCCTGGCGGAGGGGACTAGCGGGAGCTGATACGCAGTATTTT. The full variable domain, with the rest looked up from reference TRBV30 and TRBJ2-3, is SQTIHQWPATLVQPVGSPLSLECTVEGTSNPNLYWYRQAAGRGLQLLFYSVGIGQISSEVPQNLSASRPQDRQFILSSKKLLLSDSGFYLCAWRRGLAGADTQYFGPGTRLTVL.

The gene calls are TRBV29-1 and TRBJ2-7; TRBD2 aligns across 8 bases. This CDR3 is built from 13 residues. The V gene end was trimmed by 8 bases and the J gene end by 5 bases; junction bases not matched to a gene: 11. The germline CDR1 and CDR2 sequences are SQVTM and ANQGSEA. The chain's CDR3 is CSIPTAGGHEQYF. Written as DNA, the CDR3 is TGCAGCATCCCAACGGCGGGAGGTCACGAGCAGTACTTC.

This chain joins TRBV9 and TRBJ2-5, with D possibly TRBD2 on 7 matching bases. Germline CDR1 is SGDLS and CDR2 is YYNGEE. The CDR3 spans 14 residues. V was pared by 5 bases and J by 0 bases, with 11 bases between. The CDR3 bases are TGTGCCAGCAGTGTCGGGGGGCACCAAGAGACCCAGTACTTC. It specifies CASSVGGHQETQYF.

The gene calls are TRBV7-2 and TRBJ2-6; TRBD1 or TRBD2 may be the D gene (6 bases each). Trimming took off 5 bases at V and 5 bases at J, with 22 bases between the two ends. Germline values: CDR1 SGHTA, CDR2 FQGNSA. The CDR3 consists of 18 residues. As DNA, the CDR3 is TGTGCCAGCAGCGTTGACTGGGGGGCTGGGTTAAGGGCCAACGTCCTGACTTTC. The encoded protein is CASSVDWGAGLRANVLTF.

This clone came up many times. The V and J genes are TRBV5-8 and TRBJ1-5; no clear D gene. The CDR3 totals 15 residues. CDR1 is SGHTS and CDR2 is YDEGEE in the germline V gene. V shed 1 base and J shed 0 bases, with 8 bases lying between them. The CDR3: CASSLRQYSNQPQHF. The CDR3 nucleotides are TGTGCCAGCAGCTTGCGACAATATAGCAATCAGCCCCAGCATTTT.

V is TRBV4-3 and J is TRBJ1-2; D is perhaps TRBD1 (5 bases). The CDR3 sequence is 14 residues long. In germline, CDR1 is LGHNA, CDR2 YSLEER. Trimming pared 3 bases from V and 4 bases from J, leaving 12 bases between. CDR3 DNA sequence: TGCGCCAGCAGCCAGCGGCGACAGATCTATGGCTACACCTTC. Its protein is CASSQRRQIYGYTF.

DNA of the CDR3: TGCAGTGTTTTGTACCAAGAGACCCAGTACTTC. Translating it yields CSVLYQETQYF. The V call is TRBV20-1, the J call TRBJ2-5; D ambiguous. The CDR3 has 11 residues. Germline-derived CDR1 and CDR2 are DFQATT and SNEGSKA (reference sequence). The V end was cut by 7 bases, the J end by 0 bases, with 6 bases between.

This chain links TRBV11-2 with TRBJ1-3, with TRBD1 identical over 8 bases. With V trimmed by 5 bases and J by 4 bases, 16 bases remained unmatched. The CDR3 runs to 18 residues. Germline-derived CDR1 and CDR2 are SGHAT and FQNNGV. The CDR3: CASSPRYGQGASGNTIYF. CDR3 nucleotides: TGTGCCAGCAGCCCCCGCTATGGACAGGGAGCATCCGGAAACACCATATATTTT.

The J gene is TRBJ2-4, the V gene TRBV6-5; maybe TRBD1 (5 bases). The germline CDR1 and CDR2 sequences are MNHEY and SVGAGI. This CDR3 is built from 13 residues. Trimming shortened V by 3 bases and J by 7 bases, and 10 bases separated the two germline ends. CDR3 nucleotides: TGTGCCAGCAGTTATAGGGGCGCCAACATTCAGTACTTC. Encoded protein: CASSYRGANIQYF.